The rows below give T cell receptor beta chains drawn from one sample of a study of blood T cell repertoires in COVID-19. Generated by immunoSEQ multiplex PCR, the TCRdb table keeps only in-frame clones and is missing some. The repertoire holds about 69,000 clones, with 79% as singletons. The sequencing input was peripheral blood. All receptors derive from a human donor in a cohort sampled during active COVID-19. Each CDR3 is given with its conserved first and last residue. A D gene is named only where the DNA matches it firmly. Part of the rows lack a size; the others show once, few, many or a class for expanded clones.

TRBD1	TRBV6-1	TRBJ1-5	-	CASSEGAARGLNQPQHF	TGTGCCAGCAGTGAAGGGGCGGCCAGGGGGCTCAATCAGCCCCAGCATTTT
-	TRBV15	TRBJ2-2	-	CATRELIDTGELFF	TGTGCCACCAGGGAGTTGATAGACACCGGGGAGCTGTTTTTT
TRBD1	TRBV28	TRBJ2-7	once	CASSLEYGTVSYEQYF	TGTGCCAGCAGTTTAGAGTACGGGACAGTTTCCTACGAGCAGTACTTC
-	TRBV25-1	TRBJ2-5	-	CASTTGRTQYF	TGTGCCAGCACCACGGGGAGGACCCAGTACTTC
TRBD2	TRBV11-3	TRBJ2-1	many	CASSLGAGASYNEQFF	TGTGCCAGCAGCTTAGGAGCGGGGGCCTCCTACAATGAGCAGTTCTTC
-	TRBV28	TRBJ1-6	few	CASSPWGLNYNSPLHF	TGTGCCAGCAGTCCTTGGGGACTGAACTATAATTCACCCCTCCACTTT
TRBD2	TRBV12-5	TRBJ2-3	-	CASGLGILAPSTDTQYF	TGTGCTAGTGGTTTGGGAATACTAGCGCCAAGCACAGATACGCAGTATTTT
-	TRBV3-1/TRBV3-2	TRBJ1-2	once	CASSAGDRNYGYTF	TGTGCCAGCAGCGCTGGTGACAGAAATTATGGCTACACCTTC
TRBD1	TRBV7-8	TRBJ2-7	-	CASSLGQAPASYEQYF	TGTGCCAGCAGCCTGGGACAGGCCCCGGCCTCCTACGAGCAGTACTTC
TRBD1	TRBV3-1/TRBV3-2	TRBJ1-1	-	CASSHSGGQGYTEAFF	TGTGCCAGCAGCCACTCAGGAGGACAGGGGTACACCGAAGCTTTCTTT
-	TRBV18	TRBJ1-5	-	CASSPGGIGYQPQHF	TGTGCCAGCTCACCGGGGGGGATAGGCTATCAGCCCCAGCATTTT
TRBD1	TRBV4-1	TRBJ1-4	-	CASSPGQGNEKLFF	TGCGCCAGCAGTCCCGGACAGGGTAATGAAAAACTGTTTTTT
-	TRBV6-5	TRBJ1-6	-	CASSPGTRNSPLHF	TGTGCCAGCAGCCCCGGGACAAGAAATTCACCCCTCCACTTT
-	TRBV7-2	TRBJ1-6	few	CASSFQAGHNSPLHF	TGTGCCAGCAGCTTTCAGGCAGGGCATAATTCACCCCTCCACTTT
TRBD2	TRBV3-1/TRBV3-2	TRBJ2-2	-	CASSRRTGGPAGELFF	TGTGCCAGCAGCCGCCGAACGGGAGGGCCAGCCGGGGAGCTGTTTTTT
TRBD1	TRBV10-3	TRBJ1-1	-	CAISTGAGNTEAFF	TGTGCCATCAGCACAGGGGCGGGGAACACTGAAGCTTTCTTT
TRBD1	TRBV24-1	TRBJ2-3	-	CATSSLGQGGLVGSDTQYF	TGTGCCACCAGTTCTCTCGGACAGGGGGGATTGGTGGGGTCAGATACGCAGTATTTT
TRBD1	TRBV11-3	TRBJ2-5	-	CASSPGQGAVETQYF	TGTGCCAGCAGCCCAGGACAGGGGGCGGTTGAGACCCAGTACTTC
-	TRBV25-1	TRBJ1-2	-	CASSPGGQGQSGYTF	TGTGCCAGCAGCCCCGGGGGGCAGGGGCAGAGTGGCTACACCTTC
TRBD1	TRBV6-5	TRBJ1-6	few	CASSPTGGDSPLHF	TGTGCCAGCAGTCCTACAGGGGGGGATTCACCCCTCCACTTT
-	TRBV10-2	TRBJ2-7	-	CASSVASSYEQYF	TGCGCCAGCAGTGTAGCGAGCTCCTACGAGCAGTACTTC
-	TRBV6-5	TRBJ1-1	-	CASSYSTGNTEAFF	TGTGCCAGCAGTTACTCGACAGGGAACACTGAAGCTTTCTTT
TRBD1	TRBV6-5	TRBJ2-1	-	CASSSTGGVVNEQFF	TGTGCCAGCAGTTCGACAGGGGGTGTAGTCAATGAGCAGTTCTTC
-	TRBV10-3	TRBJ1-2	few	CANLDSPGGGYTF	TGTGCCAACTTAGACAGCCCTGGCGGAGGCTACACCTTC
-	TRBV6-6	TRBJ2-7	-	CASSSETYEQYF	TGTGCCAGCAGTTCTGAGACCTACGAGCAGTACTTC